The TCR beta chain under discussion was sequenced for a study of T cell responses to AZD1222 COVID-19 vaccine. CDR1 is SGHVS and CDR2 is FQNEAQ in the germline V gene. The length of the CDR3 is 13 residues. The V end was cut by 3 bases, the J end by 10 bases, with 13 bases between. The protocol was immunoSEQ multiplex PCR, while the TCRdb copy is restricted to in-frame clones and leaves out a portion. The sample gives 150,000 to 200,000 clones, around 94% of which show up once; about 0.6% is in the top ten. Remarks on this clone: Its matching antigen is unknown.

The study, taken as a whole, reports: Unmutated variant regions reportedly attract nearly half of all spike-specific TCRs. Donors, mostly white British, included more females; clonal diversity was possibly underestimated.

This clonotype was obtained from an adult in good health. This specimen was peripheral blood, taken on day 0 of AZD1222 vaccination. This sequence joins TRBV7-8 and TRBJ2-1; D remains unclear. CDR3 DNA: TGTGCCAGCAGCTTTGATGGGGTCAGCGAGCAGTTCTTC. Its protein is CASSFDGVSEQFF.